The 30 T cell receptor beta chains below all came from one sample that was sequenced in a study of T cells after yellow fever vaccination. Using its own MiXCR run on the 5' RACE reads, TCRdb lists one record per CDR3 protein. Here the sample spans roughly 320,000 distinct CDR3 sequences, approximately 12% being singletons. The input for sequencing was CD4+ T cells sorted from PBMCs, taken 45 days after the yellow fever booster vaccination. The receptors come from a man aged 18 to 30 who received the YFV17D yellow fever vaccine.

This clonotype was seen repeatedly, ten times or more. The chain employs TRBV12-3 or TRBV12-4 and TRBJ2-3, with 9 bases fitting TRBD2. The length of the CDR3 is 16 residues. V lost 7 bases to trimming and J lost 5 bases; unmatched junction nucleotides: 13. CDR3 loop: CASTTRPSGAGDTQYF. For the CDR3, the DNA is TGTGCCAGCACCACCCGGCCTAGCGGGGCGGGAGATACGCAGTATTTT.

This clonotype came up a few times. The chain links TRBV10-2 to TRBJ2-4, with TRBD2 identical over 7 bases. Germline lookup yields CDR1 WSHSY and CDR2 SAAADI. J was trimmed by 7 bases and V by 0 bases; bases with no gene match: 3. The CDR3 extends over 14 amino acids. CDR3 DNA sequence: TGCGCCAGCAGTGAGTCCGGGGGAGGGAACATTCAGTACTTC. Translating it yields CASSESGGGNIQYF.

The rearrangement uses TRBV3-1 and TRBJ1-1; TRBD1 matches 7 bases. The CDR3 totals 15 residues. The trim removed 2 bases at V and 7 bases at J, leaving 10 bases unmatched. Germline V gene sequence: CDR1 LGHDT, CDR2 YNNKEL (reference sequence). In DNA, the CDR3 is TGTGCCAGCAGCCAATCGGGACAGCGGAAGGATGAAGCTTTCTTT. Amino acids: CASSQSGQRKDEAFF.

At least ten counts were recorded for this clonotype. The genes are TRBV21-1 and TRBJ2-7; the table's D gene call, TRBD1, was not cross checked with the DNA. TRBV21-1 represents a pseudogene. The CDR3 loop spans 14 amino acids. The CDR3 DNA is TGTGCCAGCAGCAAAAGGGACAGCTCCTACGAGCAGTACGTC. Protein product: CASSKRDSSYEQYV.

This clonotype was found once. The gene calls are TRBV4-3 and TRBJ2-1; 9 bases line up with TRBD2. The CDR3 has 15 residues. Germline CDR1 is LGHNA and CDR2 is YSLEER. J gave up 8 bases and V 1 base, and 6 bases lay outside the gene matches. CDR3 protein: CASSQGGAGGHEQFF. Written as DNA, the CDR3 is TGCGCCAGCAGCCAAGGCGGGGCGGGGGGGCATGAGCAGTTCTTC.

This clonotype was seen many times. The chain couples TRBV18 to TRBJ2-5; 9 positions agree with TRBD2. Losses at the gene ends were 3 bases for V and 2 bases for J; bases not matched to a gene: 10. This CDR3 has 17 amino acids. Germline-derived CDR1 and CDR2 are KGHSH and LQKENI. CDR3 protein: CASSPSGTSRIQETQYF. In DNA, the CDR3 is TGTGCCAGCTCACCCTCCGGGACTAGCAGAATTCAAGAGACCCAGTACTTC.

The chain employs TRBV7-2 and TRBJ1-2; perhaps TRBD1 as D (6 bases). The V end was cut by 4 bases, the J end by 6 bases, with 18 bases between. The length of the CDR3 is 15 residues. The germline V gene encodes CDR1 SGHTA and CDR2 FQGNSA. The CDR3 spells CASSSGGAISNGYTF. The CDR3 coding sequence is TGTGCCAGCAGCTCCGGGGGGGCCATCAGTAATGGCTACACCTTC.

The chain couples TRBV7-2 to TRBJ1-6; D gene ambiguous. Trimming left V 5 bases short and J 8 bases short, with 10 bases between. The CDR3 is 13 amino acids. CDR1 is SGHTA and CDR2 is FQGNSA in the germline V gene. DNA of the CDR3: TGTGCCAGCAGCCTGGATTGGGATTCACCCCTCCACTTT. Its translation: CASSLDWDSPLHF. The entire variable domain, with the rest obtained from reference TRBV7-2 and TRBJ1-6, is as follows: GAGVSQSPSNKVTEKGKDVELRCDPISGHTALYWYRQSLGQGLEFLIYFQGNSAPDKSGLPSDRFSAERTGGSVSTLTIQRTQQEDSAVYLCASSLDWDSPLHFGNGTRLTVT.

This clonotype has only a few counts. The chain couples TRBV5-1 to TRBJ2-3, with 7 bases aligning to TRBD1. V dropped 2 bases and J dropped 7; count of bases not matched to a gene: 10. The CDR3 sequence is 15 residues long. Looked up from germline, CDR1 is SGHRS and CDR2 is YFSETQ. CDR3 residues: CASSFRGTGRHTQYF. The CDR3 DNA reads TGCGCCAGCAGCTTCAGGGGGACCGGTAGGCATACGCAGTATTTT. Full variable domain (rest looked up from reference TRBV5-1 and TRBJ2-3): KAGVTQTPRYLIKTRGQQVTLSCSPISGHRSVSWYQQTPGQGLQFLFEYFSETQRNKGNFPGRFSGRQFSNSRSEMNVSTLELGDSALYLCASSFRGTGRHTQYFGPGTRLTVL.

The chain has TRBV7-6 and TRBJ2-6, with no clear D. CDR3 length: 16 amino acids. CDR1 is SGHVS, CDR2 FNYEAQ, per germline. Trimming removed 5 bases from V and 4 bases from J, with 15 bases in between. CDR3 region: CASSPRELAGANVLTF. CDR3 coding DNA: TGTGCCAGCAGCCCCCGTGAGCTTGCCGGGGCCAACGTCCTGACTTTC.

The rearrangement uses TRBV27 and TRBJ2-5, with a possible D match to TRBD1 (5 bases). Germline V gene data show CDR1 as MNHEY and CDR2 as SMNVEV (reference sequence). This CDR3 is 13 amino acids long. Trimming removed 8 bases from V and 0 bases from J, with 10 bases in between. The CDR3: CASRGQNQETQYF. DNA for the CDR3: TGTGCCAGCCGTGGACAAAACCAAGAGACCCAGTACTTC.

This clonotype was counted only a few times. The gene calls are TRBV7-7 and TRBJ1-1; D is perhaps TRBD1 (6 bases). This CDR3 region has 19 residues. From germline, CDR1 is SSHAT and CDR2 FNYEAQ (reference sequence). Trimming cost V 1 base and J 3 bases, with 24 bases left between them. CDR3 sequence (DNA): TGTGCCAGCAGCTTAGAGGTAGGGGGGGGCAGGATCACTGACACTGAAGCTTTCTTT. Protein product: CASSLEVGGGRITDTEAFF.

The chain joins TRBV10-3 to TRBJ2-5; TRBD2 might be the D (6 bases). This CDR3 has 14 residues. Germline V gene lookup returns CDR1 ENHRY and CDR2 SYGVKD. V dropped 10 bases and J dropped 2 bases, with 17 bases sitting between them. CDR3 nucleotide sequence: TGTGCCACCGGATGGAACGGGGGACAAGAGACCCAGTACTTC. Amino acids: CATGWNGGQETQYF.

This clonotype was detected a few times. The rearrangement links TRBV7-3 to TRBJ2-2; maybe TRBD1 (6 bases). Germline CDR1 and CDR2: SGHTA and FQGTGA. The CDR3 sequence is 14 residues long. V was cut by 5 bases and J by 6 bases, with 13 bases left in between. CDR3 protein: CASSPTGSPGELFF. CDR3 nucleotides: TGTGCCAGCAGCCCTACAGGGAGTCCCGGGGAGCTGTTTTTT.

A few counts support this clonotype. V usage is TRBV5-6 and J usage is TRBJ2-7, with TRBD1 matching 7 bases. CDR1 is SGHDT and CDR2 is YYEEEE in the germline V gene. The junction had 7 bases not matched to a gene; V was cut back by 1 base and J by 6 bases. This CDR3 is built from 14 residues. CDR3: CASSLKGARGEQYF. The CDR3 DNA reads TGTGCCAGCAGCTTGAAGGGGGCGCGTGGCGAGCAGTACTTC.

This chain uses TRBV18 with TRBJ1-6; TRBD1 agrees at 7 bases. The V gene end was trimmed by 3 bases and the J gene end by 8 bases; junction bases not matched to a gene: 4. CDR1 KGHSH and CDR2 LQKENI come from the germline V gene. CDR3 length equals 14 residues. The CDR3 here is CASSPSTGDSPLHF. For the CDR3, the DNA is TGTGCCAGCTCACCGAGCACAGGGGATTCACCCCTCCACTTT.

This chain links TRBV7-4 with TRBJ1-5; 10 nucleotides agree with TRBD1. This CDR3 is built from 15 residues. Germline V gives CDR1 SGHVT, CDR2 SQSDAQ. J lost 7 bases, V lost 2 bases, and 5 bases had no gene match. The CDR3 DNA sequence: TGTGCCAGCAGCTTACGGACAGGGGGAGCGCAGCCCCAGCATTTT. This gives the protein CASSLRTGGAQPQHF.

This clonotype was observed a few times. The V and J genes are TRBV20-1 and TRBJ1-4; D is unclear. The CDR3 is made up of 14 amino acids. V was pared by 3 bases and J by 5 bases, with 13 bases between. Germline V CDR1 and CDR2: DFQATT, SNEGSKA (reference sequence). The DNA for the CDR3 is TGCAGTGCTAGGGACCAATCAAGAAATGAAAAACTGTTTTTT. Encoded protein: CSARDQSRNEKLFF.

This clonotype was counted between two and nine times. The chain couples TRBV7-9 to TRBJ2-3; 10 nucleotides align to TRBD1. V lost 5 bases and J lost 3; bases outside the gene matches: 5. In germline, CDR1 is SEHNR, CDR2 FQNEAQ (reference sequence). The length of the CDR3 is 15 residues. The CDR3 DNA follows: TGTGCCAGCAGCGCCGGGACAGGGGTTACAGATACGCAGTATTTT. It codes for CASSAGTGVTDTQYF. The whole variable domain, remainder taken from reference TRBV7-9 and TRBJ2-3, is DTGVSQNPRHKITKRGQNVTFRCDPISEHNRLYWYRQTLGQGPEFLTYFQNEAQLEKSRLLSDRFSAERPKGSFSTLEIQRTEQGDSAMYLCASSAGTGVTDTQYFGPGTRLTVL.

Only a few counts were recorded for this clonotype. In DNA, the CDR3 is TGTGCCAGCAGCTTAGCGCGAGTTCGTAGCGGGGTAGCAGATACGCAGTATTTT. This gives the protein CASSLARVRSGVADTQYF. The rearrangement joins TRBV7-8 to TRBJ2-3; 8 bases are shared with TRBD2. CDR3 size: 18 residues. Trimming at V came to 0 bases and at J to 4 bases, leaving 12 bases not matched to a gene. Germline V lookup: CDR1 SGHVS, CDR2 FQNEAQ.

This clonotype was observed a handful of times. The chain joins TRBV20-1 to TRBJ2-2, with TRBD2 identical over 10 bases. The CDR3 runs to 13 residues. CDR1 is DFQATT, CDR2 SNEGSKA, per germline (reference sequence). The J segment lost 4 bases and the V segment lost 6 bases, leaving 2 bases of the junction unmatched. The CDR3 sequence: CSATSGVTGELFF. In DNA, the CDR3 is TGCAGTGCAACTAGCGGGGTCACCGGGGAGCTGTTTTTT.

This clonotype was seen more than once but under ten times. The chain combines TRBV25-1 with TRBJ1-5; D uncertain. The length of the CDR3 is 15 residues. Germline CDR1 MGHDK, CDR2 SYGVNS. With 6 bases removed from V and 2 bases from J, the gap between germline ends came to 14 bases. This CDR3 reads CASSQAGVGNQPQHF. CDR3 DNA sequence: TGTGCCAGCAGCCAGGCCGGGGTGGGCAATCAGCCCCAGCATTTT.

This clonotype was counted only a few times. The V call is TRBV9, the J call TRBJ2-7; 7 bases agree with TRBD2. This CDR3 contains 15 residues. J gave up 2 bases and V 3 bases, and 8 bases lay outside the gene matches. Germline lookup yields CDR1 SGDLS and CDR2 YYNGEE. CDR3 in amino acids: CASSASSGTTYEQYF. The CDR3 region has the DNA TGTGCCAGCAGCGCATCCTCCGGGACTACCTACGAGCAGTACTTC.

This chain links TRBV10-2 with TRBJ1-6, with 7 bases fitting TRBD1. V shed 10 bases, J shed 9 bases, and the junction held 9 bases outside the gene matches. The CDR3 runs 13 residues. Germline-derived CDR1 and CDR2 are WSHSY and SAAADI. This chain's CDR3 is CATGGQLFSPLHF. DNA for the CDR3: TGCGCCACCGGGGGACAGCTCTTTTCACCCCTCCACTTT.

The gene calls are TRBV6-1 and TRBJ1-5; D call uncertain. Germline V lookup: CDR1 MNHNS, CDR2 SASEGT. Trimming shortened V by 2 bases and J by 7 bases, and 3 bases separated the two germline ends. The CDR3 totals 11 residues. DNA of the CDR3: TGTGCCAGCAGTGAACCCCAGCCCCAGCATTTT. Its protein product is CASSEPQPQHF.

This clonotype was counted only a few times. A much larger clone sits a single nucleotide away, making a read error possible. The J gene is TRBJ2-3, the V gene TRBV14; maybe TRBD2 (5 bases). Trimming pared 0 bases from V and 9 bases from J, leaving 10 bases between. This CDR3 comprises 13 residues. CDR1 SGHDN and CDR2 FVKESK come from the germline V gene. The CDR3 nucleotides read TGTGCCAGCAGCCAAGATTGGACGGGAACGCAGTATTTT. Translated: CASSQDWTGTQYF. Together with reference TRBV14 and TRBJ2-3, the CDR3 gives the full variable domain: EAGVTQFPSHSVIEKGQTVTLRCDPISGHDNLYWYRRVMGKEIKFLLHFVKESKQDESGMPNNRFLAERTGGTYSTLKVQPAELEDSGVYFCASSQDWTGTQYFGPGTRLTVL.

V and J are TRBV10-3 and TRBJ2-7; tentatively, D is TRBD2 (5 bases). Germline CDR1 reads ENHRY; CDR2 reads SYGVKD. This CDR3 contains 12 residues. Trimming cost V 2 bases and J 6 bases, with 8 bases left between them. The CDR3 spells CAISEEGGEQYV. Written as DNA, the CDR3 is TGTGCCATCAGTGAGGAGGGTGGCGAGCAGTACGTC.

This clonotype was seen at least ten times. The chain links TRBV3-1 to TRBJ2-1, with 11 bases matching TRBD2. J lost 10 bases, V lost 6 bases, and 11 bases had no gene match. The CDR3 has 15 amino acids. The germline V gene has CDR1 LGHDT and CDR2 YNNKEL (reference sequence). The CDR3 DNA sequence: TGTGCCAGCAGTTTCGTAGCGGGGGGGTCTCTGGAGCAGTTCTTC. Its translation: CASSFVAGGSLEQFF.

The chain is built from TRBV7-3 and TRBJ1-1; D may be TRBD1 (6 bases). The V and J ends lost 4 bases and 4 bases respectively, with 13 bases between them. The CDR3 covers 14 residues. Germline loops: CDR1 SGHTA, CDR2 FQGTGA. CDR3 DNA: TGTGCCAGCAGCTCCTGGGGGGCTGTCACTGAAGCTTTCTTT. Its translation is CASSSWGAVTEAFF.

The chain combines TRBV6-1 with TRBJ2-5, with 8 bases that match TRBD2. After removal of 3 bases from V and 7 bases from J, the junction contained 10 bases not matched to a gene. This CDR3 has 15 amino acids. Germline CDR1 is MNHNS and CDR2 is SASEGT. The CDR3 spells CASSDPGGLMGTQYF. CDR3 nucleotides: TGTGCCAGCAGTGATCCGGGGGGGCTGATGGGGACCCAGTACTTC.